These 14 T cell receptor beta chains originate from one sample sequenced in a study of shared clonotypes between healthy human individuals. The data were produced by immunoSEQ multiplex PCR, yet TCRdb's version contains in-frame clones alone and is incomplete. The sample has around 1.5 million clones; around 98% are singletons. The sequenced sample was naive CD4+ T cells sorted from blood. Subset meaning: CD45RA+ positively selected. The receptors shown here come from a man aged 25-40 years in good health.

The V and J genes are TRBV27 and TRBJ2-6; D is unclear. There are 17 residues in the CDR3. Germline lookup yields CDR1 MNHEY and CDR2 SMNVEV (reference sequence). Trimming stripped 1 base from V and 3 bases from J, with 13 bases between. DNA for the CDR3: TGTGCCAGCAGTTTATTGTCAAGGCCTAGTGGGGCCAACGTCCTGACTTTC. Its translation: CASSLLSRPSGANVLTF.

The chain recombines TRBV27 with TRBJ1-2; TRBD1 agrees at 7 bases. CDR1 is MNHEY, CDR2 SMNVEV, per germline (reference sequence). This CDR3 is built from 14 residues. V gave up 5 bases and J gave up 4 bases; unmatched junction bases: 7. The CDR3, as DNA: TGTGCCAGCAGTCTCCGACAGGGAAGCTATGGCTACACCTTC. This encodes CASSLRQGSYGYTF.

In DNA form, the CDR3 reads TGTGCCAGCAGTTTCCGGGACAGGGGGCAACAAATGGCTTATGGCTACACCTTC. Encoded protein: CASSFRDRGQQMAYGYTF. This rearrangement joins TRBV27 to TRBJ1-2; TRBD1 agrees at 12 bases. The germline gives CDR1 MNHEY, CDR2 SMNVEV (reference sequence). The J segment lost 5 bases and the V segment lost 3 bases, leaving 13 bases of the junction unmatched. This CDR3 has 18 amino acids.

Remarks on this clone: Different DNA sequences within this sample yield the same CDR3. The chain has TRBV20-1 and TRBJ2-7; D not resolved. Germline V gives CDR1 DFQATT, CDR2 SNEGSKA (reference sequence). Trimming removed 6 bases from V and 5 bases from J, with 8 bases in between. The CDR3 extends over 10 amino acids. Written as DNA, the CDR3 is TGCAGTGCCCGGAAGAACGAGCAGTACTTC. Residues: CSARKNEQYF.

J is TRBJ2-3 and V is TRBV29-1, with 10 bases matching TRBD2. Germline-derived CDR1 and CDR2 are SQVTM and ANQGSEA. With V trimmed by 5 bases and J by 1 base, 12 bases remained unmatched. This CDR3 comprises 17 residues. The CDR3 here is CSVTSSGRRGGTDTQYF. The CDR3 DNA reads as TGCAGCGTTACTTCTAGCGGGAGAAGGGGCGGCACAGATACGCAGTATTTT.

The chain combines TRBV7-2 with TRBJ1-5; the D is unclear. The V end was cut by 1 base, the J end by 3 bases, with 10 bases between. The CDR3 runs 15 residues. Germline V gene sequence: CDR1 SGHTA, CDR2 FQGNSA. The CDR3: CASSLVHLTNQPQHF. The CDR3 nucleotides read TGTGCCAGCAGCTTAGTGCACTTAACCAATCAGCCCCAGCATTTT.

The chain has TRBV7-2 and TRBJ2-1; D perhaps matches TRBD1 (6 bases). CDR3 length equals 14 residues. Germline values: CDR1 SGHTA, CDR2 FQGNSA. V lost 3 bases to trimming and J lost 8 bases, with 14 bases between them. In nucleotides, the CDR3 is TGTGCCAGCAGCTTCCCAACAGGGTTCGATGAGCAGTTCTTC. It specifies CASSFPTGFDEQFF.

About this clone itself: This CDR3 is also generated by other DNA sequences in the sample. CDR3 coding DNA: TGTGCCAGCAGCCCTACTGGGACTAGCGGCTACAATGAGCAGTTCTTC. It is translated as CASSPTGTSGYNEQFF. The chain is built from TRBV9 and TRBJ2-1, with TRBD2 matching 11 bases. Germline CDR1 and CDR2: SGDLS and YYNGEE. The CDR3 is 16 amino acids. J lost 3 bases, V lost 4 bases, and 6 bases had no gene match. The complete variable domain, with remaining parts taken from reference TRBV9 and TRBJ2-1, reads DSGVTQTPKHLITATGQRVTLRCSPRSGDLSVYWYQQSLDQGLQFLIQYYNGEERAKGNILERFSAQQFPDLHSELNLSSLELGDSALYFCASSPTGTSGYNEQFFGPGTRLTVL.

This chain links TRBV5-4 with TRBJ2-5; 8 bases map to TRBD2. This CDR3 is 14 amino acids long. The germline V gene has CDR1 SGHNT and CDR2 YYREEE (reference sequence). J lost 2 bases, V lost 4 bases, and 4 bases had no gene match. The CDR3 DNA sequence: TGTGCCAGCAGCCAACTAGCGGCTCAAGAGACCCAGTACTTC. This sequence encodes CASSQLAAQETQYF.

This sequence joins TRBV28 and TRBJ2-4; TRBD2 might be the D (6 bases). V lost 4 bases and J 11 bases, leaving 15 bases between the germline ends. The CDR3 has 13 amino acids. Germline V gene sequence: CDR1 MDHEN, CDR2 SYDVKM. Here the CDR3 reads CASSSGTWGVQYF. The CDR3 DNA sequence: TGTGCCAGCAGTTCCGGGACTTGGGGTGTTCAGTACTTC.

This chain links TRBV5-1 with TRBJ2-1; TRBD2 agrees at 9 bases. This CDR3 contains 19 residues. J lost 7 bases, V lost 1 base, and 18 bases had no gene match. The germline CDR1 and CDR2 sequences are SGHRS and YFSETQ. In DNA, the CDR3 is TGCGCCAGCAGCTTGCAGCCCACTACCGGGACTAGCCTTTTAAATGAGCAGTTCTTC. Its translation is CASSLQPTTGTSLLNEQFF.

This rearrangement joins TRBV27 to TRBJ2-3; no definite D call. V was clipped by 5 bases and J by 2 bases, with 11 bases between them. CDR3 size: 14 residues. CDR1 is MNHEY, CDR2 SMNVEV, per germline (reference sequence). CDR3 sequence reads: CASSRFGDTDTQYF. CDR3 nucleotides: TGTGCCAGCAGTCGATTTGGGGACACAGATACGCAGTATTTT.

The CDR3 here is CASSHLGQASYEQYF. For the CDR3, the DNA is TGCGCCAGCAGCCACCTCGGACAGGCGTCCTACGAGCAGTACTTC. V usage is TRBV4-1 and J usage is TRBJ2-7, with TRBD1 matching over 7 bases. Germline V gives CDR1 MGHRA, CDR2 YSYEKL. V shed 3 bases, J shed 1 base, and the junction held 6 bases outside the gene matches. The CDR3 length is 15 residues.

The rearrangement links TRBV5-1 to TRBJ1-3; D is undetermined. Trimming removed 0 bases at V and 0 bases at J, with 7 bases between. CDR1 is SGHRS and CDR2 is YFSETQ in the germline V gene. The CDR3 runs 15 residues. CDR3 DNA: TGCGCCAGCAGCTTGGAATTTGGCTCTGGAAACACCATATATTTT. Amino acid sequence: CASSLEFGSGNTIYF.